The T cell receptor beta chain described here comes from a study of T cell responses to AZD1222 COVID-19 vaccine. The V end was cut by 4 bases, the J end by 2 bases, with 13 bases between. There are 15 residues in the CDR3. Germline CDR1 SGHRS, CDR2 YFSETQ. Turning to this clone: The antigen is unknown.

Whole-study results and caveats: Possibly, clonal diversity was underestimated; donors were largely white British and included more females. Seropositive at baseline were only six AZD1222 recipients. The breadth and depth of Spike-specific TCRs increased once two AZD1222 doses had been given. The reported proportion of spike-specific TCRs targeting unmutated variant regions was nearly half.

Produced via immunoSEQ multiplex PCR; TCRdb's table is partial and in-frame only. The table records about 69,000 clones, roughly 83% of them present only once. The V and J genes are TRBV5-1 and TRBJ2-1; tentatively, D is TRBD1 (6 bases). The sequenced sample was peripheral blood, obtained 28 days after the second AZD1222 dose. The clonotype comes from an adult who received the AZD1222 COVID-19 vaccine. This CDR3 is CASSLYWGPYNEQFF. The CDR3 coding sequence is TGCGCCAGCAGCCTTTATTGGGGGCCCTACAATGAGCAGTTCTTC.